This TCR beta chain emerged from a study of blood T cells in healthy people across ages (dated by TCRdb to the mid-2010s). In terms of the full investigation: In model experiments, roughly one uniquely barcoded TCR beta cDNA molecule per two T cells was captured by template switching. Age-related changes in TCR beta repertoire diversity were measured in the study by deep sequencing normalized with unique cDNA molecular identifiers. To avoid experimental bias, donors of different ages were randomly spread across the sequencing lanes. The donors were divided into four age groups: young (average approximately 16 years), middle-aged (around 41), aged (around 59) and long-lived (roughly 82). The study analyzed two additional independent replicas of 1 million unique cDNA reads from the same blood draw for two donors, one aged 18 to 29 and one aged 80 or older.

From the cysteine through the phenylalanine, the CDR3 covers 14 amino acids. Solely the CDR3 DNA is kept, with 42 bases framed from the first base. The germline V gene supplies CDR1 MNHEY and CDR2 SVGEGT. At the junction V is shortened by 2 bases and J by 9 bases; bases outside the gene matches: 5. Donors were roughly 40 systemically healthy Caucasian individuals from Russia aged roughly 6 to 95 years. Around 10 milliliters of peripheral blood were drawn from each donor into EDTA-treated Vacutainer tubes. Ficoll-Paque density-gradient centrifugation was used to isolate PBMCs, with at least 7 million per sample. Trizol reagent was used to extract total RNA from the PBMCs, yielding at least 6 micrograms per sample. The percentages of naive CD45RAhigh/CD27high T cells were determined by flow cytometry on a PBMC aliquot from every donor. Summary of the overall study and its limitations: As age increased, observed TCR beta diversity per million T cells dropped in a roughly linear way, and a significant reduction was already evident by age about 36. Total diversity estimates from one million sequenced T cells were considered lower bounds and underestimates. A strong correlation was found between observed TCR beta diversity and the percentage of naive T cells measured by flow cytometry. Because the CMV infection status of the donors was unknown, age-related changes in expanded clonotypes may potentially have been confounded. Since profiling was done on bulk unsorted PBMCs, naive and antigen-experienced compartments could not be conclusively compared. Compared with the aged group, the long-lived group had more naive CD4+ T cells, fewer expanded clones and increased TCR diversity, suggesting age selection.

Libraries were built with 5' RACE. These reads were obtained on an Illumina HiSeq 2500. A second about 7 to 12 cycle PCR used a sample-barcoded 5' primer and a J-beta primer mix. A unique molecular identifier was introduced onto each TCR beta cDNA molecule by a template-switch 5' adaptor carrying 12 random nucleotides. At least 2.5 million CDR3-containing paired-end reads were obtained from each sample. First-strand cDNA synthesis was performed from all RNA using the Mint cDNA synthesis kit, with priming by a TRBC-specific oligonucleotide. All cDNA was treated with uracil-DNA glycosylase and then went through a first 18-cycle PCR with the universal primers M1SS and BC2_uni_R. From the authors' description of their analysis: Each sample was normalized by randomly selecting 1 million high-quality reads, each carrying a distinct molecular identifier. Reads sharing molecular identifiers were discarded rather than binned into consensus sequences. MiTCR, set to a Q25 quality threshold and the strictest error-elimination algorithm, was used for CDR3 identification, clonotype clustering and error correction. A nonparametric unseen species model using Euler transformation provided a lower-bound estimate of total TCR beta diversity. The public sequencing data were trimmed at Q25 with fastp and processed into clonotypes with MiXCR by TCRdb, which kept only in-frame beta chains. Every distinct CDR3 protein forms one entry, paired with its most common genes and DNA. TCRdb assigned the V and J calls; the authors' analysis was not used. Here the sample has around 580,000 distinct CDR3 sequences; roughly 48% occur a single time. The ten largest clones represent roughly 25% of the sample.

On this clonotype itself: Its specific antigen is unknown. Per-nucleotide qualities are absent, and no much larger clonotype sits a single base away.

The sequence is built from TRBV6-2 or TRBV6-3 and TRBJ2-3; TRBD2 lines up with 10 middle nucleotides. This receptor was taken from a man older than 75 in good health. The sequencing sample was made of blood. The DNA reads TGTGCCAGCAGTTACCGGACTAGCGGTGGCACGCAGTATTTT. Translated, it reads CASSYRTSGGTQYF.